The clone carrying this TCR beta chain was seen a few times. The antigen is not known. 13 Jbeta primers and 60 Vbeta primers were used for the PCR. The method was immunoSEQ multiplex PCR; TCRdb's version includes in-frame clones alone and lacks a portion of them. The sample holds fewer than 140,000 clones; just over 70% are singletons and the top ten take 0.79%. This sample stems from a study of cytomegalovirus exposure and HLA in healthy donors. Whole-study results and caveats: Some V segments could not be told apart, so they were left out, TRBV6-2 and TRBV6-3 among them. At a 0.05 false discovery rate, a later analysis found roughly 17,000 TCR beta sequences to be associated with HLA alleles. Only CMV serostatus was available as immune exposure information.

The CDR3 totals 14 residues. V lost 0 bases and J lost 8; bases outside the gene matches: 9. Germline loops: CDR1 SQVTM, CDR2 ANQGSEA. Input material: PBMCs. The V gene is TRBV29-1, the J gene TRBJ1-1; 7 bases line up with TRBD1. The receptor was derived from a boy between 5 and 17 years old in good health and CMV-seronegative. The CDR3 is CSVEDGRGGAEAFF. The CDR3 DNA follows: TGCAGCGTTGAAGATGGAAGAGGGGGCGCGGAAGCTTTCTTT.